The clone carrying this TCR beta chain was seen ten or more times. The record originates from a study of T-cell memory formation after mild COVID-19. TCRdb passed the 5' RACE reads through MiXCR, listing each CDR3 protein once. The table has about 360,000 distinct CDR3 sequences, approximately 15% seen once. This sequence was found in a young man who had mild COVID-19 (a few samples of this study predate the infection). Cell type and time point are not known. Sequencing was done on a sample of PBMCs or a T cell subset sorted from them (not recorded which).

The CDR3, as DNA: TGCGCCAGCAGCCTCGTCGGACTCTCCCGGGGAAAGCAGTACTTC. Protein sequence: CASSLVGLSRGKQYF. This chain links TRBV4-3 with TRBJ2-7; the D gene is possibly TRBD2 (5 bases). The germline V gene has CDR1 LGHNA and CDR2 YSLEER. The CDR3 extends over 15 amino acids. Trimming pared 4 bases from V and 8 bases from J, leaving 21 bases between.